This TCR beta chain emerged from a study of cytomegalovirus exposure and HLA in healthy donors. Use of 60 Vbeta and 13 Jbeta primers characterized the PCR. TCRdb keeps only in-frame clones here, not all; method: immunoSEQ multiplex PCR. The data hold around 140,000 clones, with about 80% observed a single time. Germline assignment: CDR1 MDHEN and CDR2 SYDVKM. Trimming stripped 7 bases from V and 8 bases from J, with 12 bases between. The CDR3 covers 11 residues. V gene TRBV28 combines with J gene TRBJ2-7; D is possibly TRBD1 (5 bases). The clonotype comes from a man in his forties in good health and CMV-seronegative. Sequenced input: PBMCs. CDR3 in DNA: TGTGCCAGCAATCAGAAGGGGAAGCAGTACTTC. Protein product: CASNQKGKQYF.